This TCR beta chain was profiled in a study of cytomegalovirus exposure and HLA in healthy donors. General study points: Listed as cytomegalovirus-associated were about 160 TCR beta chains. A previous analysis found most TCR beta V segments productive roughly 87% or roughly 30% of the time.

V gave up 5 bases and J gave up 4 bases, with 15 bases separating them. The CDR3 is 14 residues long. The germline CDR1 and CDR2 sequences are SQVTM and ANQGSEA. It was with 60 Vbeta and 13 Jbeta primers that the PCR ran. In the authors' methods: Unique TCR beta chains totaled roughly 80 million in a later count, with roughly 11 million of them shared. TCRdb keeps only in-frame clones here, not all; method: immunoSEQ multiplex PCR. D and trimming come from the DNA, and the V and J calls and clone size come from that table. The sample includes under 200,000 clones, 70% to 80% of them seen just once. Points on this clone: Antigen unknown.

The V and J genes are TRBV29-1 and TRBJ2-1, with D maybe TRBD1 (6 bases). The specimen was PBMCs. The sequence was obtained from a woman between 50 and 59 years old in good health and CMV-seronegative. The CDR3 protein is CSVTPGTGYNEQFF. CDR3 coding DNA: TGCAGCGTTACTCCCGGAACAGGGTACAATGAGCAGTTCTTC.